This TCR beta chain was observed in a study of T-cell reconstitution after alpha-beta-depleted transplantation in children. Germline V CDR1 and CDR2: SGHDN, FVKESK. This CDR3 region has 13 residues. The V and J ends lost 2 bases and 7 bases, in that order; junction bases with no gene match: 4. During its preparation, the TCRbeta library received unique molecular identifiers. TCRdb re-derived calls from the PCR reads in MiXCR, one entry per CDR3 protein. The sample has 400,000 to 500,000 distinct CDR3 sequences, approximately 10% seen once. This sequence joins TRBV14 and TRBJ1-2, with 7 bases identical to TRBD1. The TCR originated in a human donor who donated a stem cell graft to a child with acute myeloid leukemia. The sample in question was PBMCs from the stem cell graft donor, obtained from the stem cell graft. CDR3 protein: CASSQRGRSGYTF. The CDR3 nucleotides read TGTGCCAGCAGCCAAAGGGGGCGATCTGGCTACACCTTC. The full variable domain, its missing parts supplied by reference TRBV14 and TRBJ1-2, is EAGVTQFPSHSVIEKGQTVTLRCDPISGHDNLYWYRRVMGKEIKFLLHFVKESKQDESGMPNNRFLAERTGGTYSTLKVQPAELEDSGVYFCASSQRGRSGYTFGSGTRLTVV.